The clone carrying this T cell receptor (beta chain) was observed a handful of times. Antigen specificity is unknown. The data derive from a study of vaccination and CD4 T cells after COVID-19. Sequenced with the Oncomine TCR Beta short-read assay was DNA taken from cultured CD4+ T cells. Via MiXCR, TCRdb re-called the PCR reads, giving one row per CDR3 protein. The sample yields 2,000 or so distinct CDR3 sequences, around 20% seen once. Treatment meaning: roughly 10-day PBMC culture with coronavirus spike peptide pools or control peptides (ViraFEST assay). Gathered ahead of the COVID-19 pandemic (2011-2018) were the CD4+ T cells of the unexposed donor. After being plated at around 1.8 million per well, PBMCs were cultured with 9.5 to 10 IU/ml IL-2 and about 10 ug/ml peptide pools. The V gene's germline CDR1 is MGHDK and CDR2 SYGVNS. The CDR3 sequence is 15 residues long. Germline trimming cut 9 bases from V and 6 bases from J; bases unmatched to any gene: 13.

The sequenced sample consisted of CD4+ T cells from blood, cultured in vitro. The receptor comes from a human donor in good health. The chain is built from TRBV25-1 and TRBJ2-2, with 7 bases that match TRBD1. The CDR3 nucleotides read TGTGCCAGTACGGACCCACTAACAGGGGCCGGGGAGCTGTTTTTT. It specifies CASTDPLTGAGELFF.